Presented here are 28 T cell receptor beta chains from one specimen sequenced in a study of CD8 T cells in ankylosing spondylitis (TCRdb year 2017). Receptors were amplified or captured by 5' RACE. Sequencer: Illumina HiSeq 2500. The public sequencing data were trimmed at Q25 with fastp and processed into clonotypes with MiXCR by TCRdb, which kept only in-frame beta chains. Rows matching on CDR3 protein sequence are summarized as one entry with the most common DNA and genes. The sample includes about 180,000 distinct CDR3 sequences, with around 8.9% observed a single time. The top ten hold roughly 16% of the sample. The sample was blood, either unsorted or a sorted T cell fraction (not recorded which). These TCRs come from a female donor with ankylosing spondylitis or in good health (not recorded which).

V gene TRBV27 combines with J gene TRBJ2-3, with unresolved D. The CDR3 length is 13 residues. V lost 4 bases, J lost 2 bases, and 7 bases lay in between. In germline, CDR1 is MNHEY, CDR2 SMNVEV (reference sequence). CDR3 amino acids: CASSSYLTDTQYF. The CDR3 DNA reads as TGTGCCAGCAGTTCCTATCTCACAGATACGCAGTATTTT.

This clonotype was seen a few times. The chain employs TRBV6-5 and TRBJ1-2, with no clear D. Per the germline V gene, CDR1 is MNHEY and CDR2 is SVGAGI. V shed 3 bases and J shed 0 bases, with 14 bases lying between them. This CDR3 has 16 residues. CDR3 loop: CASSYHAAETNYGYTF. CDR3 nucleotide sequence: TGTGCCAGCAGTTATCACGCGGCAGAGACTAACTATGGCTACACCTTC.

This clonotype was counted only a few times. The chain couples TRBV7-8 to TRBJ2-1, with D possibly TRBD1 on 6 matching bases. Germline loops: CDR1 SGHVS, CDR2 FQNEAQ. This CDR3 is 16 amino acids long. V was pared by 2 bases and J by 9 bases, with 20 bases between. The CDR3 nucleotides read TGTGCCAGCAGCTTAACGAGGGCCCCCAGGGGTGGTGAGCAGTTCTTC. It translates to CASSLTRAPRGGEQFF.

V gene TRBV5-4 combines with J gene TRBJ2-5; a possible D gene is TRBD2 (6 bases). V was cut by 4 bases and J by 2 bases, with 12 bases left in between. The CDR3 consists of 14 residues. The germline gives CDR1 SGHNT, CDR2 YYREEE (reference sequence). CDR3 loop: CASSPREIQETQYF. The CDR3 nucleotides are TGTGCCAGCAGCCCCCGGGAGATACAAGAGACCCAGTACTTC. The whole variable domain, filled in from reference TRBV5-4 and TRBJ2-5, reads ETGVTQSPTHLIKTRGQQVTLRCSSQSGHNTVSWYQQALGQGPQFIFQYYREEENGRGNFPPRFSGLQFPNYSSELNVNALELDDSALYLCASSPREIQETQYFGPGTRLLVL.

The CDR3 DNA follows: TGTGCCATCGGACACGTGAATCAGCCCCAGCATTTT. It yields the protein CAIGHVNQPQHF. The chain combines TRBV6-1 with TRBJ1-5; perhaps TRBD1 as D (5 bases). Trimming left V 10 bases short and J 4 bases short, with 11 bases between. This CDR3 spans 12 amino acids. CDR1 and CDR2 (germline): MNHNS, SASEGT.

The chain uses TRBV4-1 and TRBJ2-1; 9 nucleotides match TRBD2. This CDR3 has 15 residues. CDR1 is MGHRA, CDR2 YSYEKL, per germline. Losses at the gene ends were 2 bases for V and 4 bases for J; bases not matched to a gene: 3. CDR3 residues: CASSQYAGGYNEQFF. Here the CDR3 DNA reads TGCGCCAGCAGCCAATACGCGGGAGGGTACAATGAGCAGTTCTTC.

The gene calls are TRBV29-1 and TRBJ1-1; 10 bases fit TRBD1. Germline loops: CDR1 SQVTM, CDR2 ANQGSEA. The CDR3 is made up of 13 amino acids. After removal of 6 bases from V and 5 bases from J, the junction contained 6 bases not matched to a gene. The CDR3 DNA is TGCAGCGTAACAGGACAGGGGGTTACTGAAGCTTTCTTT. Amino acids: CSVTGQGVTEAFF.

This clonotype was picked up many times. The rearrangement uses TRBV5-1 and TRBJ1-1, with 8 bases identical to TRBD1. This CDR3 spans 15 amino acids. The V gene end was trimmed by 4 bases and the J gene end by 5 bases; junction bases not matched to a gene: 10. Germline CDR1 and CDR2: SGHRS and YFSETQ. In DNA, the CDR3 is TGCGCCAGCAGCCCCGGAACAGGGGGTAGAACTGAAGCTTTCTTT. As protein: CASSPGTGGRTEAFF.

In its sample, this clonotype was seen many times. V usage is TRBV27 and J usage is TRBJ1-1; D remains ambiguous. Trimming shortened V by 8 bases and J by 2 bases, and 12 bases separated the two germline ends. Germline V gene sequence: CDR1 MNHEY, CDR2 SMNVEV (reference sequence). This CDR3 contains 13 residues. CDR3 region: CASRVGENTEAFF. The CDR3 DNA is TGTGCCAGCCGTGTTGGGGAAAACACTGAAGCTTTCTTT.

The CDR3 spells CASSQADGSRSYEQYF. CDR3 coding DNA: TGCGCCAGCAGCCAAGCTGACGGGAGTAGGTCCTACGAGCAGTACTTC. This chain joins TRBV4-3 and TRBJ2-7, with D perhaps matching TRBD2 (6 bases). Germline loops: CDR1 LGHNA, CDR2 YSLEER. The CDR3 has 16 amino acids. V was pared by 1 base and J by 1 base, with 14 bases between.

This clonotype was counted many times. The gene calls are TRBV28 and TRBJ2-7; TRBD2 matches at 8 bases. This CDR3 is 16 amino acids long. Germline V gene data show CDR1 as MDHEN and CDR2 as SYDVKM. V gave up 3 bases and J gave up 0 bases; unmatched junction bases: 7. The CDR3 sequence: CASSFSLADPSYEQYF. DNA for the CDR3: TGTGCCAGCAGTTTTTCACTAGCGGACCCCTCCTACGAGCAGTACTTC.

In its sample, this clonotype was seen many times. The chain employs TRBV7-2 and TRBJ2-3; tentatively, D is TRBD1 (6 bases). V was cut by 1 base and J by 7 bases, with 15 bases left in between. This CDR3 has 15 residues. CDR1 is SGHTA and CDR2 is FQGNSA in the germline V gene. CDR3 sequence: CASSLEQGGGYTQYF. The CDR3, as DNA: TGTGCCAGCAGCTTAGAACAGGGTGGGGGTTATACGCAGTATTTT. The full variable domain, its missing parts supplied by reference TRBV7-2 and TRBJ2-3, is GAGVSQSPSNKVTEKGKDVELRCDPISGHTALYWYRQSLGQGLEFLIYFQGNSAPDKSGLPSDRFSAERTGGSVSTLTIQRTQQEDSAVYLCASSLEQGGGYTQYFGPGTRLTVL.

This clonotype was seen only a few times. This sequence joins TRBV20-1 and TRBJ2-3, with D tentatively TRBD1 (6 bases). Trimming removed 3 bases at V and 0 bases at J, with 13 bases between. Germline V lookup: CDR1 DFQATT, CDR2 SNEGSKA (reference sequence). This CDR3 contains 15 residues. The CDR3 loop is CSASESQGSTDTQYF. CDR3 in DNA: TGCAGTGCTAGTGAATCACAGGGAAGCACAGATACGCAGTATTTT.

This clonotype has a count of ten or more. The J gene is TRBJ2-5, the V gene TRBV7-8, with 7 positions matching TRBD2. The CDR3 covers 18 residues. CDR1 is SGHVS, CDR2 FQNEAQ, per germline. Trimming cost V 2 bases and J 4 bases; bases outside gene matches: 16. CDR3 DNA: TGTGCCAGCAGCTTACTCGAGGGAGGGAGTAACCAGGGAGAGACCCAGTACTTC. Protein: CASSLLEGGSNQGETQYF. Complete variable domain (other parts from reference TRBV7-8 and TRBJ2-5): GAGVSQSPRYKVAKRGQDVALRCDPISGHVSLFWYQQALGQGPEFLTYFQNEAQLDKSGLPSDRFFAERPEGSVSTLKIQRTQQEDSAVYLCASSLLEGGSNQGETQYFGPGTRLLVL.

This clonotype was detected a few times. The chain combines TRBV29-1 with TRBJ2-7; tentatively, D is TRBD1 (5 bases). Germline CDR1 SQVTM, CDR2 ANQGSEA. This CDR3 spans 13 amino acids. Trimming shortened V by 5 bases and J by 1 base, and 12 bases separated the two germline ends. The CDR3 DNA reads TGCAGCGTTTACATCAGGGATTCCTACGAGCAGTACTTC. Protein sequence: CSVYIRDSYEQYF.

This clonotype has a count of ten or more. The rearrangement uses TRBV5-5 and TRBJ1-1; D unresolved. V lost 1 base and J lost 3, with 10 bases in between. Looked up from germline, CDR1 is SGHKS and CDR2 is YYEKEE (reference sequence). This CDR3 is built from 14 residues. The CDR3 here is CASSLRLYDTEAFF. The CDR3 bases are TGTGCCAGCAGCTTGAGGCTGTACGACACTGAAGCTTTCTTT.

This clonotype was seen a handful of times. CDR3: CASSQGVAREQYF. Written as DNA, the CDR3 is TGTGCCAGCAGCCAGGGGGTAGCGCGAGAGCAGTACTTC. V gene TRBV13 combines with J gene TRBJ2-7; TRBD1 matches 7 bases. In germline, CDR1 is PRHDT, CDR2 FYEKMQ (reference sequence). V shed 5 bases and J 7 bases; nucleotides not matched to a gene: 8. The CDR3 extends over 13 amino acids. The full variable domain, rest sourced from reference TRBV13 and TRBJ2-7, is AAGVIQSPRHLIKEKRETATLKCYPIPRHDTVYWYQQGPGQDPQFLISFYEKMQSDKGSIPDRFSAQQFSDYHSELNMSSLELGDSALYFCASSQGVAREQYFGPGTRLTVT.

The CDR3 DNA sequence: TGTGCCAGCAGTTACTCCCCGTACAGGATCGACACCGGGGAGCTGTTTTTT. Its protein is CASSYSPYRIDTGELFF. J is TRBJ2-2 and V is TRBV6-5; the D gene is possibly TRBD1 (5 bases). CDR3 length equals 17 residues. V shed 0 bases and J shed 3 bases, with 14 bases lying between them. Germline V gene data show CDR1 as MNHEY and CDR2 as SVGAGI.

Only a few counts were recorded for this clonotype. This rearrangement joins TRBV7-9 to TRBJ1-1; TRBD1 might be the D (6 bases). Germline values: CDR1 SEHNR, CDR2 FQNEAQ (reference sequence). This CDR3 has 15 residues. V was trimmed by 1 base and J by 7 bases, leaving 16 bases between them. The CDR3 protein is CASSLGGGPRGEAFF. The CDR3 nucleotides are TGTGCCAGCAGCTTAGGAGGGGGGCCTAGAGGTGAAGCTTTCTTT.

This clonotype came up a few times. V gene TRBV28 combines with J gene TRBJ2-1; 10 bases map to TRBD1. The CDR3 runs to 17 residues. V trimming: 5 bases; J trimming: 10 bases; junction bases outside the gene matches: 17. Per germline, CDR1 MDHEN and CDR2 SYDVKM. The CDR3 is CASSPSLGTGADREQFF. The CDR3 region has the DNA TGTGCCAGCAGTCCATCCCTAGGGACAGGGGCGGATCGGGAGCAGTTCTTC. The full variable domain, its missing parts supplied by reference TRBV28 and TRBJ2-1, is DVKVTQSSRYLVKRTGEKVFLECVQDMDHENMFWYRQDPGLGLRLIYFSYDVKMKEKGDIPEGYSVSREKKERFSLILESASTNQTSMYLCASSPSLGTGADREQFFGPGTRLTVL.

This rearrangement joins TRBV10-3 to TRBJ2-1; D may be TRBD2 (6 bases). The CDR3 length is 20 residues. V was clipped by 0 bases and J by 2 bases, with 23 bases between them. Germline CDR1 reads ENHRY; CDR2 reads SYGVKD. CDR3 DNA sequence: TGTGCCATCAGTGAGTCACGGGGAGCGGGCGCGACTAAAACCTACAATGAGCAGTTCTTC. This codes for CAISESRGAGATKTYNEQFF.

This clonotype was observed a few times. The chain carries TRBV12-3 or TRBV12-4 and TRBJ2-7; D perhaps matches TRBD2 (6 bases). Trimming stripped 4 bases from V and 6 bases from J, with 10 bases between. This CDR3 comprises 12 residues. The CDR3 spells CASSSQGGEQYF. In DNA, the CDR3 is TGTGCCAGCAGTTCGCAGGGAGGCGAGCAGTACTTC.

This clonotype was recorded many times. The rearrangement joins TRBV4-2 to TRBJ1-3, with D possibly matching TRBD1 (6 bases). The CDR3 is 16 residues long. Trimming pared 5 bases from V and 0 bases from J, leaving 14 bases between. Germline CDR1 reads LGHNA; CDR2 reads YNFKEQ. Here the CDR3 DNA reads TGTGCCAGCAGCAGCGGACAGTTCCTCTCTGGAAACACCATATATTTT. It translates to CASSSGQFLSGNTIYF.

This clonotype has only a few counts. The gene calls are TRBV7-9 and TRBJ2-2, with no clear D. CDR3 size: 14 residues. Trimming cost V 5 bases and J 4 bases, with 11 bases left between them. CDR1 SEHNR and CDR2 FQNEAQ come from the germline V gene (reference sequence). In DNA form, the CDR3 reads TGTGCCAGCAGCCCAACAGCGCTCACCGGGGAGCTGTTTTTT. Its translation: CASSPTALTGELFF.

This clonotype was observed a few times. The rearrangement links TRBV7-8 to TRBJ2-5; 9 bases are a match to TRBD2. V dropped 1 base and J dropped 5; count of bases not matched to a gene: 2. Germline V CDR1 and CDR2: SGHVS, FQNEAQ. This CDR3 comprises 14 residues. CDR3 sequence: CASSLGTSVETQYF. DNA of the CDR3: TGTGCCAGCAGCTTAGGGACTAGCGTGGAGACCCAGTACTTC.

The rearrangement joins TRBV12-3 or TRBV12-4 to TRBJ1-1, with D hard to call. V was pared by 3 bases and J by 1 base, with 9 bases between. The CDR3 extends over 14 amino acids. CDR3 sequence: CASSFGKGNTEAFF. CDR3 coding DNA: TGTGCCAGCAGTTTCGGAAAGGGGAACACTGAAGCTTTCTTT.

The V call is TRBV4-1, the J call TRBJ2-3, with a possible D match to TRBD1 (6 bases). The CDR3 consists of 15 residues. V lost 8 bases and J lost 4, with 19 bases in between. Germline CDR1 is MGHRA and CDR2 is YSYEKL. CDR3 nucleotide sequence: TGCGCCAGCGCGCCAGGGGAACGGACGCCAGATACGCAGTATTTT. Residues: CASAPGERTPDTQYF.

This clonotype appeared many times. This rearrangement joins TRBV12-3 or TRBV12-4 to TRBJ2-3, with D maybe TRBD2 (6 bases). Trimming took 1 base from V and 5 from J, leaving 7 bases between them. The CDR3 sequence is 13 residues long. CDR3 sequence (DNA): TGTGCCAGCAGTTTAGAGGGAGGAGATACGCAGTATTTT. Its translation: CASSLEGGDTQYF.